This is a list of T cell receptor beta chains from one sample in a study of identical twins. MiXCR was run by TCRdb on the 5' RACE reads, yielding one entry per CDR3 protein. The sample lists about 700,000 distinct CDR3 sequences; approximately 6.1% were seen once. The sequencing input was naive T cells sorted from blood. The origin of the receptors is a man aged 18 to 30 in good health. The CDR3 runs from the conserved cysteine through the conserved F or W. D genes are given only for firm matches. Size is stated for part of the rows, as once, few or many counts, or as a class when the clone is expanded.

CDR3: CASRLTSGQETQYF
DNA: TGTGCCAGCAGGCTGACTAGCGGCCAAGAGACCCAGTACTTC
size: many
D: TRBD2
J: TRBJ2-5
V: TRBV12-3/TRBV12-4

CDR3: CASSPGGTQPQHF
DNA: TGTGCCAGCAGTCCGGGGGGGACGCAGCCCCAGCATTTT
size: many
D: .
J: TRBJ1-5
V: TRBV6-1

CDR3: CSARDYSLNTEAFF
DNA: TGCAGTGCTAGAGACTACAGCTTGAACACTGAAGCTTTCTTT
size: many
D: .
J: TRBJ1-1
V: TRBV20-1

CDR3: CASSQDIEGHRVYEQYF
DNA: TGTGCCAGCAGCCAAGATATCGAAGGACACCGAGTTTACGAGCAGTACTTC
size: many
D: .
J: TRBJ2-7
V: TRBV4-2

CDR3: CASSSLFRSRDRNTEAFF
DNA: TGTGCCAGCAGTTCATTATTTAGGAGCCGGGACCGGAACACTGAAGCTTTCTTT
size: .
D: .
J: TRBJ1-1
V: TRBV12-3/TRBV12-4

CDR3: CASRDGRYTEAFF
DNA: TGTGCCAGCAGAGACGGACGGTACACTGAAGCTTTCTTT
size: many
D: .
J: TRBJ1-1
V: TRBV6-1

CDR3: CASSSDAGTGGVETQYF
DNA: TGCGCCAGCAGCTCAGACGCCGGGACAGGGGGCGTTGAGACCCAGTACTTC
size: .
D: TRBD1
J: TRBJ2-5
V: TRBV5-1

CDR3: CATSDTRGGSGPYNEQFF
DNA: TGTGCCACCAGTGACACGCGGGGCGGGAGTGGGCCTTACAATGAGCAGTTCTTC
size: many
D: TRBD2
J: TRBJ2-1
V: TRBV24-1

CDR3: CASSLDGTGIYGYTF
DNA: TGTGCCAGCAGCTTGGATGGAACAGGGATTTATGGCTACACCTTC
size: .
D: .
J: TRBJ1-2
V: TRBV5-5

CDR3: CASTPGGFGPEAFF
DNA: TGTGCCAGCACCCCGGGGGGGTTCGGTCCTGAAGCTTTCTTT
size: many
D: .
J: TRBJ1-1
V: TRBV12-3/TRBV12-4

CDR3: CSASKPYNEQFF
DNA: TGCAGTGCTAGCAAGCCTTACAATGAGCAGTTCTTC
size: few
D: .
J: TRBJ2-1
V: TRBV20-1

CDR3: CSVEGQLGTDTQYF
DNA: TGCAGCGTTGAGGGACAGCTAGGCACAGATACGCAGTATTTT
size: many
D: TRBD1
J: TRBJ2-3
V: TRBV29-1

CDR3: CASSVTGTANTEAFF
DNA: TGTGCCAGCAGTGTAACCGGGACAGCGAACACTGAAGCTTTCTTT
size: many
D: TRBD1
J: TRBJ1-1
V: TRBV28

CDR3: CASSEALRDSTDTQYF
DNA: TGTGCCAGCAGCGAAGCCCTCCGGGACAGCACAGATACGCAGTATTTT
size: many
D: .
J: TRBJ2-3
V: TRBV7-6

CDR3: CASSLLGGATNEKLFF
DNA: TGTGCCAGCAGTTTATTAGGGGGAGCAACTAATGAAAAACTGTTTTTT
size: .
D: .
J: TRBJ1-4
V: TRBV28

CDR3: CATSRDRAGTGEQYF
DNA: TGTGCCACCAGCAGAGATCGGGCCGGGACCGGCGAGCAGTACTTC
size: many
D: .
J: TRBJ2-7
V: TRBV15

CDR3: CASSRGGITYF
DNA: TGTGCCAGCAGTCGTGGGGGGATCACCTACTTC
size: many
D: .
J: TRBJ2-5
V: TRBV12-3/TRBV12-4

CDR3: CASSLNPGSTDTQYF
DNA: TGCGCCAGCAGCTTAAATCCAGGGTCAACAGATACGCAGTATTTT
size: few
D: .
J: TRBJ2-3
V: TRBV5-1

CDR3: CASSPPGGSYNEQFF
DNA: TGTGCCAGCAGCCCCCCTGGGGGGTCCTACAATGAGCAGTTCTTC
size: .
D: .
J: TRBJ2-1
V: TRBV3-1

CDR3: CSAPRGQGSHEQYF
DNA: TGCAGTGCTCCCCGGGGACAGGGATCCCACGAGCAGTACTTC
size: many
D: TRBD1
J: TRBJ2-7
V: TRBV20-1

CDR3: CASSVRVSGSSRADTQYF
DNA: TGTGCCAGCAGTGTACGGGTCAGCGGGAGTTCACGCGCAGATACGCAGTATTTT
size: .
D: TRBD2
J: TRBJ2-3
V: TRBV2

CDR3: CASRGSRHGRSSPLHF
DNA: TGTGCCAGCAGGGGTAGTAGGCATGGTAGGAGTTCACCCCTCCACTTT
size: many
D: .
J: TRBJ1-6
V: TRBV12-3/TRBV12-4

CDR3: CATSAGRGSRQFF
DNA: TGTGCCACCAGTGCGGGCAGGGGGTCTCGGCAGTTCTTC
size: many
D: TRBD1
J: TRBJ2-1
V: TRBV24-1

CDR3: CASSQDPRIPGRSYNEQFF
DNA: TGTGCCAGCAGCCAAGATCCCCGCATACCGGGACGGAGTTACAATGAGCAGTTCTTC
size: few
D: .
J: TRBJ2-1
V: TRBV3-1

CDR3: CASILGAYNDQFF
DNA: TGTGCCAGCATTCTGGGCGCCTACAATGATCAGTTCTTC
size: many
D: .
J: TRBJ2-1
V: TRBV27

CDR3: CASSFHLAGLEQFF
DNA: TGTGCCAGCAGCTTCCACCTAGCGGGACTTGAGCAGTTCTTC
size: many
D: TRBD2
J: TRBJ2-1
V: TRBV7-2

CDR3: CASKRSRGETQYF
DNA: TGTGCCTCAAAACGGTCCAGGGGGGAGACCCAGTACTTC
size: .
D: TRBD1
J: TRBJ2-5
V: TRBV18

CDR3: CASSPAGQEGYTF
DNA: TGTGCCAGCTCACCGGCCGGACAAGAGGGCTACACCTTC
size: few
D: .
J: TRBJ1-2
V: TRBV18

CDR3: CASSLQGQGNSPLHF
DNA: TGTGCCAGCAGCTTACAGGGACAGGGGAATTCACCCCTCCACTTT
size: many
D: TRBD1
J: TRBJ1-6
V: TRBV7-9

CDR3: CASSKGPMGGNEQFF
DNA: TGTGCCAGCAGCAAGGGGCCAATGGGGGGCAATGAGCAGTTCTTC
size: many
D: .
J: TRBJ2-1
V: TRBV6-2/TRBV6-3

CDR3: CASSQETDVLTF
DNA: TGTGCCAGCAGCCAAGAGACAGACGTCCTGACTTTC
size: few
D: .
J: TRBJ2-6
V: TRBV3-1

CDR3: CASSYPGGEAFF
DNA: TGTGCCAGCAGTTACCCCGGGGGTGAAGCTTTCTTT
size: many
D: .
J: TRBJ1-1
V: TRBV27

CDR3: CASSKDSLGKNIQYF
DNA: TGTGCCAGCAGCAAGGACAGTCTAGGCAAAAACATTCAGTACTTC
size: few
D: .
J: TRBJ2-4
V: TRBV7-2

CDR3: CASSYSRWGTGELFF
DNA: TGTGCCAGCAGTTACTCCCGATGGGGGACCGGGGAGCTGTTTTTT
size: many
D: .
J: TRBJ2-2
V: TRBV6-5

CDR3: CASSSLAGAPYNEQFF
DNA: TGTGCCAGCAGCTCCCTAGCGGGAGCGCCCTACAATGAGCAGTTCTTC
size: .
D: TRBD2
J: TRBJ2-1
V: TRBV14

CDR3: CASSWGGPGYEQYF
DNA: TGTGCCAGCAGTTGGGGGGGGCCTGGGTACGAGCAGTACTTC
size: .
D: .
J: TRBJ2-7
V: TRBV28

CDR3: CASSYPNAGEGSTGELFF
DNA: TGTGCCAGCAGTTACCCGAACGCGGGGGAAGGCTCAACCGGGGAGCTGTTTTTT
size: many
D: TRBD2
J: TRBJ2-2
V: TRBV6-5